The 16 T cell receptor beta chains in this list originate from one sample, sequenced in a study of blood T cell repertoires in COVID-19. The repertoire was sequenced with immunoSEQ multiplex PCR; TCRdb's copy has only in-frame clones and lacks some. Of around 140,000 clones in the sample, roughly 88% were seen once. The sequenced material came from peripheral blood. Source of these receptors: a man aged 60 to 75 with active or convalescent COVID-19.

This chain joins TRBV7-9 and TRBJ1-2; 8 bases are a match to TRBD1. Losses at the gene ends were 5 bases for V and 8 bases for J; bases not matched to a gene: 16. Germline lookup yields CDR1 SEHNR and CDR2 FQNEAQ (reference sequence). CDR3 size: 16 residues. CDR3 DNA: TGTGCCAGCAGCAACCCATCAGGACAGGGATTATGGGGCTACACCTTC. Protein: CASSNPSGQGLWGYTF.

The rearrangement links TRBV3-1 (or the pseudogene TRBV3-2) to TRBJ1-2; D remains ambiguous. The CDR3 has 13 amino acids. Trimming pared 3 bases from V and 4 bases from J, leaving 9 bases between. Germline V gives CDR1 LGHDT, CDR2 YNNKEL (reference sequence). CDR3: CASSHAQLYGYTF. As DNA, the CDR3 is TGTGCCAGCAGCCACGCACAGCTCTATGGCTACACCTTC.

The chain has TRBV7-9 and TRBJ1-5; no firm D call. CDR1 and CDR2 from the germline V gene are SEHNR and FQNEAQ (reference sequence). This CDR3 contains 15 residues. Trimming shortened V by 4 bases and J by 3 bases, and 13 bases separated the two germline ends. CDR3 sequence: CASSSRFDTNQPQHF. CDR3 sequence (DNA): TGTGCCAGCAGCTCCCGCTTCGACACCAATCAGCCCCAGCATTTT. The whole variable domain, remainder taken from reference TRBV7-9 and TRBJ1-5, is DTGVSQNPRHKITKRGQNVTFRCDPISEHNRLYWYRQTLGQGPEFLTYFQNEAQLEKSRLLSDRFSAERPKGSFSTLEIQRTEQGDSAMYLCASSSRFDTNQPQHFGDGTRLSIL.

The V call is TRBV4-3, the J call TRBJ2-7; 8 positions match TRBD1. The CDR3 is 15 amino acids. V gave up 4 bases and J gave up 5 bases; unmatched junction bases: 10. In germline, CDR1 is LGHNA, CDR2 YSLEER. The CDR3 DNA is TGCGCCAGCAGCCGAGGACAGGGTAGTTTCCACGAGCAGTACTTC. It encodes CASSRGQGSFHEQYF.

The gene calls are TRBV30 and TRBJ1-5, with D perhaps matching TRBD1 (6 bases). CDR3 length: 15 residues. V gave up 3 bases and J gave up 0 bases, with 12 bases separating them. The germline V gene has CDR1 GTSNPN and CDR2 SVGIG (reference sequence). CDR3 loop: CAWSADSYSNQPQHF. As DNA, the CDR3 is TGTGCCTGGAGCGCGGACAGTTATAGCAATCAGCCCCAGCATTTT.

This chain uses TRBV6-5 with TRBJ1-1, with D unresolved. The germline CDR1 and CDR2 sequences are MNHEY and SVGAGI. Trimming removed 2 bases at V and 1 base at J, with 8 bases between. This CDR3 has 14 amino acids. The CDR3 region has the DNA TGTGCCAGCAGTTACAGTGGCAGGAACACTGAAGCTTTCTTT. Translation gives CASSYSGRNTEAFF.

This chain joins TRBV6-1 and TRBJ1-5; 7 nucleotides match TRBD1. The V gene's germline CDR1 is MNHNS and CDR2 SASEGT. This CDR3 is 16 amino acids long. J gave up 3 bases and V 4 bases, and 9 bases lay outside the gene matches. The DNA of the CDR3 is TGTGCCAGCAGTGGACAGGGTTTGAATTACAATCAGCCCCAGCATTTT. It specifies CASSGQGLNYNQPQHF.

The rearrangement joins TRBV5-8 to TRBJ1-1; unclear D gene. CDR1 SGHTS and CDR2 YDEGEE come from the germline V gene. This CDR3 has 14 amino acids. Trimming took off 5 bases at V and 2 bases at J, with 13 bases between the two ends. CDR3 nucleotide sequence: TGTGCCAGCAGTTCCGCCCGGGGTAACACTGAAGCTTTCTTT. Translation: CASSSARGNTEAFF. Full variable domain (missing parts from reference TRBV5-8 and TRBJ1-1): EAGVTQSPTHLIKTRGQQATLRCSPISGHTSVYWYQQALGLGLQFLLWYDEGEERNRGNFPPRFSGRQFPNYSSELNVNALELEDSALYLCASSSARGNTEAFFGQGTRLTVV.

This clone was seen more than once but under ten times. J is TRBJ2-5 and V is TRBV11-3, with 10 bases lining up with TRBD2. The CDR3 is 14 amino acids. V dropped 4 bases and J dropped 3; count of bases not matched to a gene: 2. CDR1 is SGHNT and CDR2 is YENEEA in the germline V gene. CDR3 bases: TGTGCCAGCAGCTCCGGACTAGCGGAAGAGACCCAGTACTTC. This encodes CASSSGLAEETQYF.

The CDR3 DNA sequence: TGTGCCAGCACAAACCGGGGGAATAGCAATCAGCCCCAGCATTTT. Amino acid sequence: CASTNRGNSNQPQHF. The chain employs TRBV2 and TRBJ1-5; a possible D gene is TRBD1 (5 bases). This CDR3 has 15 residues. Deletions cut 7 bases from V and 0 bases from J, with 13 bases between. Germline lookup yields CDR1 SNHLY and CDR2 FYNNEI.

The J gene is TRBJ2-7, the V gene TRBV7-2, with TRBD2 matching 8 bases. Germline V gene lookup returns CDR1 SGHTA and CDR2 FQGNSA. CDR3 length: 15 amino acids. Germline trimming cut 5 bases from V and 1 base from J; bases unmatched to any gene: 7. CDR3 sequence: CASSRGGLASYEQYF. CDR3 DNA: TGTGCCAGCAGCCGTGGTGGACTAGCATCCTACGAGCAGTACTTC.

This chain connects TRBV7-8 to TRBJ1-1, with D uncertain. Trimming cost V 1 base and J 1 base, with 7 bases left between them. CDR3 length: 14 amino acids. Germline V CDR1 and CDR2: SGHVS, FQNEAQ. The chain's CDR3 is CASSLVGRNTEAFF. The CDR3 nucleotides are TGTGCCAGCAGCTTAGTGGGCCGGAACACTGAAGCTTTCTTT.

There are a few counts of this clone. This chain links TRBV21-1 with TRBJ2-7; the tabulated D call, TRBD1, remains unverified against the DNA. TRBV21-1 is classified as a pseudogene. This CDR3 has 15 amino acids. The CDR3 DNA sequence: TGTGCCAGCAGCAAAGGCTGGACAGGGAGCTACGAGCAGTACTTC. As protein: CASSKGWTGSYEQYF.

This rearrangement joins TRBV19 to TRBJ2-7; 8 bases match TRBD1. CDR3 length equals 14 residues. Germline assignment: CDR1 LNHDA and CDR2 SQIVND (reference sequence). V shed 3 bases and J 2 bases; nucleotides not matched to a gene: 3. The CDR3 loop is CASSIGQGTYEQYF. In DNA, the CDR3 is TGTGCCAGTAGTATTGGACAGGGCACCTACGAGCAGTACTTC.

This clone has just a few counts. This sequence joins TRBV11-1 and TRBJ2-5; TRBD1 matches 9 bases. The V and J ends lost 3 bases and 0 bases, in that order; junction bases with no gene match: 2. In germline, CDR1 is SGHAT, CDR2 FQDESV (reference sequence). The CDR3 totals 15 residues. This CDR3 is CASSFDRGYQETQYF. In DNA form, the CDR3 reads TGTGCCAGCAGCTTCGACAGGGGGTACCAAGAGACCCAGTACTTC.

This sequence joins TRBV28 and TRBJ1-1; the match to TRBD1 covers 10 bases. This CDR3 comprises 14 residues. Germline trimming cut 9 bases from V and 8 bases from J; bases unmatched to any gene: 12. CDR1 and CDR2 from the germline V gene are MDHEN and SYDVKM. Here the CDR3 DNA reads TGTGCCAGTGTCGACAGGGGGCGGGGAGCGGAAGCTTTCTTT. Protein sequence: CASVDRGRGAEAFF. The full variable domain, completed using reference TRBV28 and TRBJ1-1, is DVKVTQSSRYLVKRTGEKVFLECVQDMDHENMFWYRQDPGLGLRLIYFSYDVKMKEKGDIPEGYSVSREKKERFSLILESASTNQTSMYLCASVDRGRGAEAFFGQGTRLTVV.